One sample yielded the 30 T cell receptor beta chains listed below, sequenced in a study of blood T cell repertoires in COVID-19. The data were produced by immunoSEQ multiplex PCR, yet TCRdb's version contains in-frame clones alone and is incomplete. Of about 210,000 clones in the sample, about 82% were seen once. The sequencing input was PBMCs or T cells enriched from blood (not recorded which). The receptors come from a man aged 35-49 years with acute COVID-19.

The gene calls are TRBV20-1 and TRBJ2-7; possibly TRBD2 for D (7 bases). This CDR3 contains 15 residues. Deletions cut 3 bases from V and 0 bases from J, with 15 bases between. Germline loops: CDR1 DFQATT, CDR2 SNEGSKA (reference sequence). The CDR3 DNA sequence: TGCAGTGCTAGTAGGGGGGGACTACGCTCCTACGAGCAGTACTTC. Amino acids: CSASRGGLRSYEQYF.

This chain connects TRBV9 to TRBJ2-3; 8 bases are shared with TRBD2. The CDR3 runs to 15 residues. CDR1 is SGDLS and CDR2 is YYNGEE in the germline V gene. J lost 6 bases, V lost 1 base, and 7 bases had no gene match. For the CDR3, the DNA is TGTGCCAGCAGCGTACTGGGGGCTAGCGGGGATACGCAGTATTTT. It codes for CASSVLGASGDTQYF.

V usage is TRBV18 and J usage is TRBJ1-5; D is uncertain. The ends were cut back, 5 bases at V and 2 bases at J, with 10 bases in the middle. Germline CDR1 is KGHSH and CDR2 is LQKENI. This CDR3 has 14 residues. The CDR3 protein is CASSVNGGNQPQHF. DNA of the CDR3: TGTGCCAGCTCAGTCAACGGTGGCAATCAGCCCCAGCATTTT.

The V and J genes are TRBV6-5 and TRBJ2-6; possibly TRBD1 for D (5 bases). The CDR3 covers 14 residues. The germline gives CDR1 MNHEY, CDR2 SVGAGI. The V and J ends lost 6 bases and 2 bases respectively, with 8 bases between them. CDR3 in DNA: TGTGCCAGCAGGACAGTAGCTGGGGCCAACGTCCTGACTTTC. Its translation is CASRTVAGANVLTF.

The V gene is TRBV7-6, the J gene TRBJ2-5, with D perhaps TRBD1 (6 bases). V dropped 5 bases and J dropped 5 bases, with 12 bases sitting between them. The CDR3 is 13 residues long. The germline V gene has CDR1 SGHVS and CDR2 FNYEAQ. The DNA of the CDR3 is TGTGCCAGCAGCACCGGGACAACGGAGACCCAGTACTTC. Its translation: CASSTGTTETQYF.

The chain uses TRBV29-1 and TRBJ2-6, with D possibly being TRBD2 (5 bases). This CDR3 is 16 amino acids long. The ends were cut back, 4 bases at V and 2 bases at J, with 15 bases in the middle. From germline, CDR1 is SQVTM and CDR2 ANQGSEA. CDR3 bases: TGCAGCGTTGGGATTTTCGGAGGACCTGGGGCCAACGTCCTGACTTTC. Protein product: CSVGIFGGPGANVLTF. Based on the CDR3 plus reference TRBV29-1 and TRBJ2-6, the full variable domain is SAVISQKPSRDICQRGTSLTIQCQVDSQVTMMFWYRQQPGQSLTLIATANQGSEATYESGFVIDKFPISRPNLTFSTLTVSNMSPEDSSIYLCSVGIFGGPGANVLTFGAGSRLTVL.

V usage is TRBV30 and J usage is TRBJ1-1; D perhaps matches TRBD1 (6 bases). The CDR3 totals 12 residues. Germline loops: CDR1 GTSNPN, CDR2 SVGIG (reference sequence). Between the trimmed V and J ends, which lost 5 bases and 5 bases, there was a span of 12 bases. For the CDR3, the DNA is TGTGCCTGGGACTTAACAGGGACTGAAGCTTTCTTT. It translates to CAWDLTGTEAFF.

This chain connects TRBV12-3 or TRBV12-4 to TRBJ1-1, with a possible D match to TRBD1 (6 bases). This CDR3 spans 13 amino acids. V was shortened by 3 bases and J by 5 bases, with 10 bases between the two germline ends. The DNA for the CDR3 is TGTGCCAGCAGTTTGAGACAGGTGACTGAAGCTTTCTTT. Its protein product is CASSLRQVTEAFF.

The genes are TRBV5-6 and TRBJ2-7; 7 positions match TRBD1. V was clipped by 0 bases and J by 5 bases; unmatched bases: 5. Germline CDR1 reads SGHDT; CDR2 reads YYEEEE. The length of the CDR3 is 14 residues. This CDR3 is CASSLGQGFHEQYF. The CDR3 nucleotides read TGTGCCAGCAGCTTGGGACAGGGTTTCCACGAGCAGTACTTC.

The chain couples TRBV7-9 to TRBJ2-3; TRBD2 agrees at 10 bases. CDR1 and CDR2 (germline): SEHNR, FQNEAQ (reference sequence). The CDR3 spans 15 residues. V dropped 5 bases and J dropped 2; count of bases not matched to a gene: 4. The CDR3, as DNA: TGTGCCAGCAGCACACTAGCGGGGAACACAGATACGCAGTATTTT. Protein: CASSTLAGNTDTQYF.

In its sample, this clone was seen once. J is TRBJ2-5 and V is TRBV6-2 or TRBV6-3; D ambiguous. The V and J ends lost 0 bases and 3 bases respectively, with 5 bases between them. Germline V gene sequence: CDR1 MNHEY, CDR2 SVGEGT. CDR3 length equals 13 residues. CDR3 bases: TGTGCCAGCAGTTACTCGCAGAAAGAGACCCAGTACTTC. It is translated as CASSYSQKETQYF.

The chain is built from TRBV28 and TRBJ1-5, with no clear D. V was shortened by 8 bases and J by 9 bases, with 5 bases between the two germline ends. The CDR3 extends over 9 amino acids. Germline-derived CDR1 and CDR2 are MDHEN and SYDVKM. In nucleotides, the CDR3 is TGTGCCAGCGACTGGCCCCAGCATTTT. This sequence encodes CASDWPQHF.

The chain has TRBV5-1 and TRBJ1-1, with a weak D call TRBD1 (5 bases). The V and J ends lost 0 bases and 6 bases respectively, with 15 bases between them. Germline-derived CDR1 and CDR2 are SGHRS and YFSETQ. The CDR3 has 15 amino acids. In DNA, the CDR3 is TGCGCCAGCAGCTTGGCCAGCGGGGGGACCCCTGAAGCTTTCTTT. Its protein product is CASSLASGGTPEAFF.

The CDR3 bases are TGTGCCAGCAGATCTATGGGACAGGGGGCTGGTGGCTACACCTTC. Residues: CASRSMGQGAGGYTF. The rearrangement links TRBV28 to TRBJ1-2, with TRBD1 identical over 12 bases. Losses at the gene ends were 6 bases for V and 7 bases for J; bases not matched to a gene: 9. The CDR3 covers 15 residues. The V gene's germline CDR1 is MDHEN and CDR2 SYDVKM.

The rearrangement links TRBV5-6 to TRBJ2-7; TRBD2 is a possible D gene (6 bases). The germline V gene encodes CDR1 SGHDT and CDR2 YYEEEE. The CDR3 runs 15 residues. Trimming took 6 bases from V and 5 from J, leaving 21 bases between them. The CDR3 DNA reads TGTGCCAGCACCCGAGAGGGCACCTGGGGGGACGAGCAGTACTTC. Amino acids: CASTREGTWGDEQYF.

This chain connects TRBV4-1 to TRBJ1-5, with D unclear. The CDR3 covers 13 residues. V was shortened by 0 bases and J by 6 bases, with 6 bases between the two germline ends. The germline V gene encodes CDR1 MGHRA and CDR2 YSYEKL. CDR3 in amino acids: CASSQDHGQPQHF. The CDR3 nucleotides read TGCGCCAGCAGCCAAGATCACGGTCAGCCCCAGCATTTT.

The V call is TRBV19, the J call TRBJ1-2; TRBD1 matches at 11 bases. CDR1 LNHDA and CDR2 SQIVND come from the germline V gene (reference sequence). This CDR3 is built from 13 residues. Unmatched junction bases numbered 8, after V lost 8 bases and J lost 9 bases. This CDR3 reads CASGDRGSASYTF. The DNA for the CDR3 is TGTGCCAGTGGGGACAGGGGGAGCGCCAGCTACACCTTC. Supplemented by reference TRBV19 and TRBJ1-2, the full variable domain reads DGGITQSPKYLFRKEGQNVTLSCEQNLNHDAMYWYRQDPGQGLRLIYYSQIVNDFQKGDIAEGYSVSREKKESFPLTVTSAQKNPTAFYLCASGDRGSASYTFGSGTRLTVV.

The gene calls are TRBV7-6 and TRBJ2-5; 9 bases fit TRBD2. Germline CDR1 reads SGHVS; CDR2 reads FNYEAQ. This CDR3 has 16 amino acids. The J segment lost 4 bases and the V segment lost 1 base, leaving 7 bases of the junction unmatched. CDR3 amino acids: CASSLGPAGGRETQYF. CDR3 nucleotide sequence: TGTGCCAGCAGCTTAGGACCAGCGGGAGGTAGAGAGACCCAGTACTTC. The full variable domain, completed using reference TRBV7-6 and TRBJ2-5, is GAGVSQSPRYKVTKRGQDVALRCDPISGHVSLYWYRQALGQGPEFLTYFNYEAQQDKSGLPNDRFSAERPEGSISTLTIQRTEQRDSAMYRCASSLGPAGGRETQYFGPGTRLLVL.

J is TRBJ1-1 and V is TRBV7-2; unclear D gene. V was pared by 1 base and J by 6 bases, with 15 bases between. The CDR3 has 15 amino acids. CDR1 and CDR2 (germline): SGHTA, FQGNSA. The chain's CDR3 is CASSLEWAPVAEAFF. CDR3 DNA sequence: TGTGCCAGCAGCTTAGAATGGGCCCCCGTGGCTGAAGCTTTCTTT.

J is TRBJ1-6 and V is TRBV27; D may be TRBD1 (5 bases). The CDR3 covers 12 residues. The germline V and J ends were trimmed by 6 bases and 10 bases, with 10 bases remaining between them. Per the germline V gene, CDR1 is MNHEY and CDR2 is SMNVEV (reference sequence). The CDR3 region is CASSGGESPLHF. The CDR3 DNA follows: TGTGCCAGCAGCGGGGGAGAGTCACCCCTCCACTTT.

The chain combines TRBV7-6 with TRBJ2-7, with 8 bases that match TRBD2. CDR3 size: 17 residues. The germline V gene has CDR1 SGHVS and CDR2 FNYEAQ. Unmatched junction bases numbered 13, after V lost 1 base and J lost 5 bases. The CDR3 sequence is CASSLDLRTSLGHEQYF. The CDR3 coding sequence is TGTGCCAGCAGCTTAGATCTTAGGACTAGCCTAGGACACGAGCAGTACTTC.

The chain is built from TRBV9 and TRBJ2-3; no firm D call. Trimming shortened V by 0 bases and J by 3 bases, and 8 bases separated the two germline ends. From germline, CDR1 is SGDLS and CDR2 YYNGEE. This CDR3 contains 14 residues. CDR3 sequence (DNA): TGTGCCAGCAGCGTAGGGGCCCCGACAGATACGCAGTATTTT. Protein: CASSVGAPTDTQYF.

V is TRBV5-6 and J is TRBJ2-3, with unresolved D. The V gene's germline CDR1 is SGHDT and CDR2 YYEEEE. The CDR3 contains 15 residues. V was pared by 1 base and J by 0 bases, with 9 bases between. The CDR3 reads CASSLIDPSTDTQYF. In nucleotides, the CDR3 is TGTGCCAGCAGCTTGATAGATCCAAGCACAGATACGCAGTATTTT. Full variable domain (rest looked up from reference TRBV5-6 and TRBJ2-3): DAGVTQSPTHLIKTRGQQVTLRCSPKSGHDTVSWYQQALGQGPQFIFQYYEEEERQRGNFPDRFSGHQFPNYSSELNVNALLLGDSALYLCASSLIDPSTDTQYFGPGTRLTVL.

The chain links TRBV5-1 to TRBJ2-3; TRBD2 agrees at 10 bases. CDR1 is SGHRS, CDR2 YFSETQ, per germline. This CDR3 contains 17 residues. Unmatched junction bases numbered 8, after V lost 4 bases and J lost 0 bases. As DNA, the CDR3 is TGCGCCAGCAGCGCGGAGCGGGGACTAGCGAGCACAGATACGCAGTATTTT. Its translation: CASSAERGLASTDTQYF.

The chain carries TRBV7-2 and TRBJ1-1; D gene unclear. The CDR3 extends over 13 amino acids. With 2 bases removed from V and 1 base from J, the gap between germline ends came to 5 bases. The V gene's germline CDR1 is SGHTA and CDR2 FQGNSA. Written as DNA, the CDR3 is TGTGCCAGCAGCTTATCGCGGAACACTGAAGCTTTCTTT. The encoded protein is CASSLSRNTEAFF.

The gene calls are TRBV6-2 or TRBV6-3 and TRBJ1-5; D is perhaps TRBD1 (5 bases). Germline CDR1 is MNHEY and CDR2 is SVGEGT. The V end was cut by 2 bases, the J end by 9 bases, with 14 bases between. The CDR3 extends over 14 amino acids. In DNA form, the CDR3 reads TGTGCCAGCAGTTACGCGGGGCGGGCGATGCCCCAGCATTTT. This encodes CASSYAGRAMPQHF.

The chain combines TRBV11-3 with TRBJ2-5; 7 nucleotides line up with TRBD2. There are 15 residues in the CDR3. In germline, CDR1 is SGHNT, CDR2 YENEEA. V was clipped by 2 bases and J by 3 bases; unmatched bases: 6. The CDR3 DNA reads TGTGCCAGCAGCTTACGGACGGGAGGAGAAGAGACCCAGTACTTC. It codes for CASSLRTGGEETQYF.

Written as DNA, the CDR3 is TGTGCCAGCAGCTTTACAGGGCCCTTTGGCTACACCTTC. Its protein is CASSFTGPFGYTF. The rearrangement uses TRBV5-4 and TRBJ1-2, with D perhaps TRBD1 (6 bases). Germline V gene data show CDR1 as SGHNT and CDR2 as YYREEE (reference sequence). The CDR3 covers 13 residues. V lost 2 bases to trimming and J lost 7 bases, with 12 bases between them.

The CDR3 reads CASSSLAGAYNEQFF. CDR3 coding DNA: TGTGCCAGTAGTTCCTTAGCGGGAGCCTACAATGAGCAGTTCTTC. The chain links TRBV19 to TRBJ2-1; 9 bases match TRBD2. J was trimmed by 2 bases and V by 5 bases; bases with no gene match: 4. Looked up from germline, CDR1 is LNHDA and CDR2 is SQIVND (reference sequence). The CDR3 runs to 15 residues.

The chain has TRBV15 and TRBJ1-2; TRBD1 agrees at 7 bases. The CDR3 is made up of 14 amino acids. Germline CDR1 LNHNV, CDR2 YYDKDF (reference sequence). With 5 bases clipped from V and 4 bases from J, the junction kept 7 bases outside the gene matches. CDR3 residues: CATSPGQVFYGYTF. Here the CDR3 DNA reads TGTGCCACCAGCCCAGGACAGGTATTCTATGGCTACACCTTC.